Shown below are 3 T cell receptor beta chains from a single sample sequenced in a study of breast tumors, draining lymph nodes, adjacent tissues (dated by TCRdb to 2016 to 2017). Library preparation was by multiplex PCR. TCRdb names Illumina HiSeq 2000 as the instrument used. The public reads were run again by TCRdb, first through fastp at Q25 and then through MiXCR, and only productive beta chains were kept. Rows merge per CDR3 protein into single entries with the most common DNA and genes. The sample records about 24,000 distinct CDR3 sequences, almost 70% of which are singletons. Jointly, the top ten make up less than 25% of the sample. Material: tumor-adjacent breast tissue. The source is a female donor with breast cancer. Some clones in this sample may be carry-over from other donors' samples.

The rearrangement joins TRBV2 to TRBJ1-6, with D possibly being TRBD1 (6 bases). This CDR3 has 14 residues. The germline V gene encodes CDR1 SNHLY and CDR2 FYNNEI. Trimming took 4 bases from V and 4 from J, leaving 8 bases between them. The chain's CDR3 is CASSATGYNSPLHF. Here the CDR3 DNA reads TGTGCCAGCAGTGCTACAGGGTATAATTCACCCCTCCACTTT.

This clonotype is classed as medium-sized. The chain carries TRBV7-9 and TRBJ2-7, with 7 bases fitting TRBD2. V lost 2 bases, J lost 4 bases, and 2 bases stayed unmatched. Looked up from germline, CDR1 is SEHNR and CDR2 is FQNEAQ (reference sequence). The CDR3 contains 13 residues. The DNA for the CDR3 is TGTGCCAGCAGCTTACAAGCGGGGTACGAGCAGTACTTC. Protein product: CASSLQAGYEQYF.

The V gene is TRBV10-1, the J gene TRBJ2-6; 9 bases align to TRBD1. V shed 6 bases and J 2 bases; nucleotides not matched to a gene: 5. The CDR3 loop spans 16 amino acids. Germline CDR1 and CDR2: WNHNN and SYGVQD (reference sequence). CDR3 loop: CASRRDREAGANVLTF. CDR3 nucleotides: TGCGCCAGCAGACGGGACAGGGAGGCTGGGGCCAACGTCCTGACTTTC.